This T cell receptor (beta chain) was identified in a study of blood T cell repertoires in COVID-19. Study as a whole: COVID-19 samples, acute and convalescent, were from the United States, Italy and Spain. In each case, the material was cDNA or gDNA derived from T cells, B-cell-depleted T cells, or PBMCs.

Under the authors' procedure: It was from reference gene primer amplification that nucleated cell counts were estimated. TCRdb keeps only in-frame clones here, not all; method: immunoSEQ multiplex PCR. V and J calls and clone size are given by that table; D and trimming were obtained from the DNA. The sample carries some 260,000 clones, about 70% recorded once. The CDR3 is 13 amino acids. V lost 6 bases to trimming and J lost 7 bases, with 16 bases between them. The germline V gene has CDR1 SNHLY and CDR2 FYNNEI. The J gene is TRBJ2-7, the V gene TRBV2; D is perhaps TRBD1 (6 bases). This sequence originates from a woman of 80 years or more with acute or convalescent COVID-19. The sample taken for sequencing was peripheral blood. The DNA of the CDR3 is TGTGCCAGCAGGAGGGGGTTTTCCGGGGAGCAGTACTTC. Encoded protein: CASRRGFSGEQYF.